The clone carrying this T cell receptor beta chain was seen more than once but under ten times. The participants were between 18 and 89 years old and came from under 25 US areas. Cohort placement rested on clinical history that participants reported themselves. The CDR3 runs to 14 residues. The germline V gene encodes CDR1 SNHLY and CDR2 FYNNEI. The ends lost 8 bases at V and 4 bases at J; junction bases unmatched: 8. Only in-frame clones appear in the TCRdb table, and some are missing; sequencing was by immunoSEQ multiplex PCR. The sample gives 100,000 to 150,000 clones, under 90% of which show up once; about 2.2% is in the top ten. This sample stems from a study of blood T cell repertoires in COVID-19. Study summary: Samples representing acute and convalescent COVID-19 were sourced from the United States, Italy and Spain. Sources were T cells, B-cell-depleted T cells, or PBMCs; the material itself was cDNA or gDNA.

The source material was PBMCs or T cells enriched from blood (not recorded which). The receptor comes from a man aged 35 to 55 with acute COVID-19. The chain recombines TRBV2 with TRBJ1-5; 7 bases are a match to TRBD1. The DNA for the CDR3 is TGTGCCAGCGGGCCAGGGGGGTCTAATCAGCCCCAGCATTTT. As protein: CASGPGGSNQPQHF. Together with reference TRBV2 and TRBJ1-5, the CDR3 gives the full variable domain: EPEVTQTPSHQVTQMGQEVILRCVPISNHLYFYWYRQILGQKVEFLVSFYNNEISEKSEIFDDQFSVERPDGSNFTLKIRSTKLEDSAMYFCASGPGGSNQPQHFGDGTRLSIL.